This T cell receptor beta chain was captured in a study of blood T cells in healthy people across ages. The authors ran a second PCR of roughly 6 to 12 cycles using a sample-barcoded 5' primer and a J-beta primer mix. MiXCR, applied by TCRdb to the 5' RACE reads, yields one record per CDR3 protein. The sample carries more than 800,000 distinct CDR3 sequences, over 35% recorded once. This clonotype was picked up a small number of times. CDR1 SGHDN and CDR2 FVKESK come from the germline V gene. The V gene end was trimmed by 0 bases and the J gene end by 4 bases; junction bases not matched to a gene: 2. The CDR3 has 14 amino acids.

Sequenced input: blood. This TCR came from an older woman in good health. This chain connects TRBV14 to TRBJ1-1; 7 bases line up with TRBD1. CDR3 region: CASSQEQGSTEAFF. CDR3 in DNA: TGTGCCAGCAGCCAAGAACAGGGGTCCACTGAAGCTTTCTTT. The variable domain in full, completed from reference TRBV14 and TRBJ1-1, reads EAGVTQFPSHSVIEKGQTVTLRCDPISGHDNLYWYRRVMGKEIKFLLHFVKESKQDESGMPNNRFLAERTGGTYSTLKVQPAELEDSGVYFCASSQEQGSTEAFFGQGTRLTVV.